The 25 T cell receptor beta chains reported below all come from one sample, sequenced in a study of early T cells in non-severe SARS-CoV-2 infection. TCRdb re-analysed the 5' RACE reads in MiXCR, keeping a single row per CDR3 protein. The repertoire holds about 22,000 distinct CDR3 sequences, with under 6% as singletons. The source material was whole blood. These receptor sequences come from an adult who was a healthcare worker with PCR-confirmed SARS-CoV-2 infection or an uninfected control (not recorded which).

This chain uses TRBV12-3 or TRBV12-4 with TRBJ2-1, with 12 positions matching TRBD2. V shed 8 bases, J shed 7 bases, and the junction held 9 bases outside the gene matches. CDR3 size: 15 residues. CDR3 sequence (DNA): TGTGCCAGCCGGCTAGCGGGGGGGCCGAGGAATGAGCAGTTCTTC. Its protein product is CASRLAGGPRNEQFF.

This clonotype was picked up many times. CDR3 sequence reads: CASSSTRTGGPMNYGYTF. The CDR3 nucleotides are TGTGCCAGCAGCTCGACCCGGACAGGGGGCCCTATGAACTATGGCTACACCTTC. V and J are TRBV11-2 and TRBJ1-2, with 11 bases aligning to TRBD1. Germline CDR1 SGHAT, CDR2 FQNNGV. J gave up 2 bases and V 4 bases, and 12 bases lay outside the gene matches. The length of the CDR3 is 18 residues.

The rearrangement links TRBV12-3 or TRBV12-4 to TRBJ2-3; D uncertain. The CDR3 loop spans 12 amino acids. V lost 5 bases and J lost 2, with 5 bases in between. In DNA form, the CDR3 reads TGTGCCAGCAGTCAGAACACAGATACGCAGTATTTT. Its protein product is CASSQNTDTQYF.

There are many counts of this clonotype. As DNA, the CDR3 is TGTGCCAGCAGCCAAGCCTCAGGAGATCAAGAGACCCAGTACTTC. Its translation: CASSQASGDQETQYF. V and J are TRBV4-2 and TRBJ2-5; D is undetermined. The V end was cut by 1 base, the J end by 2 bases, with 11 bases between. Germline V gene lookup returns CDR1 LGHNA and CDR2 YNFKEQ. This CDR3 contains 15 residues.

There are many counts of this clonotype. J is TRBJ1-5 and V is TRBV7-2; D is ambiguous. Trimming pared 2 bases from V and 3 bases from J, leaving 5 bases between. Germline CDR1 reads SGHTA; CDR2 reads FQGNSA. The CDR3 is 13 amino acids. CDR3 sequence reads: CASSLFNNQPQHF. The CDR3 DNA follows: TGTGCCAGCAGCTTATTTAACAATCAGCCCCAGCATTTT.

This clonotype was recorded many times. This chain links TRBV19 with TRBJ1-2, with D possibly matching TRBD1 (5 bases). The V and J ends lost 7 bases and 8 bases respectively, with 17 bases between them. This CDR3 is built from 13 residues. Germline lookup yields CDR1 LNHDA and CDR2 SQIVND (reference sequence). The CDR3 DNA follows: TGTGCCAGTACCCCCCTTGTAGGGGCGGGCTACACCTTC. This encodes CASTPLVGAGYTF.

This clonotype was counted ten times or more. The CDR3 sequence is CASSRDLGYGYTF. In nucleotides, the CDR3 is TGTGCCAGCAGTCGGGACTTGGGCTATGGCTACACCTTC. The V and J genes are TRBV7-3 and TRBJ1-2, with D perhaps matching TRBD1 (5 bases). There are 13 residues in the CDR3. V lost 6 bases and J lost 4, with 12 bases in between. Germline V gives CDR1 SGHTA, CDR2 FQGTGA. Complete variable domain (other parts from reference TRBV7-3 and TRBJ1-2): GAGVSQTPSNKVTEKGKYVELRCDPISGHTALYWYRQSLGQGPEFLIYFQGTGAADDSGLPNDRFFAVRPEGSVSTLKIQRTERGDSAVYLCASSRDLGYGYTFGSGTRLTVV.

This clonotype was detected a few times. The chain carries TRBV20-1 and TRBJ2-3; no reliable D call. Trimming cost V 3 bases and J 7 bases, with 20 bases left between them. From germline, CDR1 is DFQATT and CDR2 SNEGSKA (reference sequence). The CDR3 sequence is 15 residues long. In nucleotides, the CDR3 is TGCAGTGCTAGGGATATTATAGAATTGGTAAATACGCAGTATTTT. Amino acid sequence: CSARDIIELVNTQYF.

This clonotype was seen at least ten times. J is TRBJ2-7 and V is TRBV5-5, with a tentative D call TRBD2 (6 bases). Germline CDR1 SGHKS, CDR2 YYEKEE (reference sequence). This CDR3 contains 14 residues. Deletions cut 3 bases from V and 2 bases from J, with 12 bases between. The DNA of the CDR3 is TGTGCCAGCAGCTGGGACTGGGCTACCTACGAGCAGTACTTC. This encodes CASSWDWATYEQYF.

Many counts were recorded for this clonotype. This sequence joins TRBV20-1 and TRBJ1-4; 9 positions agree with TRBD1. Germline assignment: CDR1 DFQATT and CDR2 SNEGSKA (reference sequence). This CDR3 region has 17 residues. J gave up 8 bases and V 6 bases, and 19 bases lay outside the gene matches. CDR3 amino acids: CSAEPHLPGTGNEKLFF. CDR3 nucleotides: TGCAGTGCCGAACCCCACCTGCCTGGGACAGGGAACGAAAAACTGTTTTTT.

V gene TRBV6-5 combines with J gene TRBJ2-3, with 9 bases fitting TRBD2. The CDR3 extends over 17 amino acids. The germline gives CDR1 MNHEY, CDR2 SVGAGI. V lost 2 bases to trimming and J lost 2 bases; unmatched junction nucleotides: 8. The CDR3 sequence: CASSYERGVPVTDTQYF. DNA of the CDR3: TGTGCCAGCAGTTACGAGCGGGGGGTACCAGTCACAGATACGCAGTATTTT.

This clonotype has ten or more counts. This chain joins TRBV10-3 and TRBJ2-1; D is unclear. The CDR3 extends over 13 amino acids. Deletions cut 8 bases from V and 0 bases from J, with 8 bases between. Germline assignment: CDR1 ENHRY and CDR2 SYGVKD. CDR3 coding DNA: TGTGCCATCGGCTCTGGCTCCTACAATGAGCAGTTCTTC. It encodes CAIGSGSYNEQFF.

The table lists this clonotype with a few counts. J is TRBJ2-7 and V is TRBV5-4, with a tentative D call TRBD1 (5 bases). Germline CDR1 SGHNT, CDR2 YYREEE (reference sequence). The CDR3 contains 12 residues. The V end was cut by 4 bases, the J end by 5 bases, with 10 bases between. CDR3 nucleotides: TGTGCCAGCAGCCCCGACAGAAACGAGCAGTACTTC. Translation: CASSPDRNEQYF. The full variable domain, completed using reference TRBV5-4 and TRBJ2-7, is ETGVTQSPTHLIKTRGQQVTLRCSSQSGHNTVSWYQQALGQGPQFIFQYYREEENGRGNFPPRFSGLQFPNYSSELNVNALELDDSALYLCASSPDRNEQYFGPGTRLTVT.

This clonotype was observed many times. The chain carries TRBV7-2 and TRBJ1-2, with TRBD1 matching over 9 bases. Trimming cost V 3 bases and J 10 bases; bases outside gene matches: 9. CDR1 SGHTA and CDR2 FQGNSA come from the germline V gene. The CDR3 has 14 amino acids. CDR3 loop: CASSFVTGGSDYTF. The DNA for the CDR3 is TGTGCCAGCAGCTTCGTAACAGGGGGCAGTGACTACACCTTC. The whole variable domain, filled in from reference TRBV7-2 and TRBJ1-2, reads GAGVSQSPSNKVTEKGKDVELRCDPISGHTALYWYRQSLGQGLEFLIYFQGNSAPDKSGLPSDRFSAERTGGSVSTLTIQRTQQEDSAVYLCASSFVTGGSDYTFGSGTRLTVV.

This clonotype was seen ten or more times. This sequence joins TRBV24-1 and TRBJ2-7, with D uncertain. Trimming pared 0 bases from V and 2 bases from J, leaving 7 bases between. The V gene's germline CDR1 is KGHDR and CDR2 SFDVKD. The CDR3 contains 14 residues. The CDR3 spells CATSDLDTPYEQYF. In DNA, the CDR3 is TGTGCCACCAGTGATTTGGACACCCCCTACGAGCAGTACTTC.

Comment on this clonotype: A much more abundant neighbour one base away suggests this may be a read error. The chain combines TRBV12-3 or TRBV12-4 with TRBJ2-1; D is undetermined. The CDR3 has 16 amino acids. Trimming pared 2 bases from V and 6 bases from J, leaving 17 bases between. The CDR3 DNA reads TGTGCCAGCAGTTTAACCCACTTGACTCTTCCCAATGAGCAGTTCTTC. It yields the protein CASSLTHLTLPNEQFF.

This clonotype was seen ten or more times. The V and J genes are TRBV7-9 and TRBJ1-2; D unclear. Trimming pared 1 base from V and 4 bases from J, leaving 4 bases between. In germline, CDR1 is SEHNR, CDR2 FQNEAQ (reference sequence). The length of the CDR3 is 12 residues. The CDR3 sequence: CASSLEVYGYTF. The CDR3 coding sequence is TGTGCCAGCAGCTTAGAAGTCTATGGCTACACCTTC.

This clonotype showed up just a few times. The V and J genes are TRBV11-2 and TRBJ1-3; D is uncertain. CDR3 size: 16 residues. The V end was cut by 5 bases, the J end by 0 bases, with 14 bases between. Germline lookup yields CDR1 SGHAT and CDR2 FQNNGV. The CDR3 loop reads CASSLRPIPSGNTIYF. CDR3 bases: TGTGCCAGCAGCCTCCGGCCGATCCCCTCTGGAAACACCATATATTTT.

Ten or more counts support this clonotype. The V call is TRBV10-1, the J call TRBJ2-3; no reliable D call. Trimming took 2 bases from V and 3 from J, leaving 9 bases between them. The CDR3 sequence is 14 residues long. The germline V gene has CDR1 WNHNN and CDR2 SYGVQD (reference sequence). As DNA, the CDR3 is TGCGCCAGCAGTGAGATGGGGATTACAGATACGCAGTATTTT. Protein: CASSEMGITDTQYF.

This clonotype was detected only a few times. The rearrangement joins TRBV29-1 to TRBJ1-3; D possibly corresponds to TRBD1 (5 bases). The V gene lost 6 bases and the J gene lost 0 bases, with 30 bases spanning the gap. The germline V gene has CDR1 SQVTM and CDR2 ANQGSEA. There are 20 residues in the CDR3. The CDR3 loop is CSVITIQGERGSASGNTIYF. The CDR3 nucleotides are TGCAGCGTCATAACAATCCAGGGTGAAAGAGGCTCTGCCTCTGGAAACACCATATATTTT.

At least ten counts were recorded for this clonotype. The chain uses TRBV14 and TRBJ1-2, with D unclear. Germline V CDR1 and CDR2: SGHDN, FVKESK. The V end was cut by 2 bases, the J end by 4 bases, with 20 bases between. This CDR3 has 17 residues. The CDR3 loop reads CASSQTMSSGSTYGYTF. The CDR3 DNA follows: TGTGCCAGCAGCCAAACCATGTCGTCGGGGTCCACCTATGGCTACACCTTC.

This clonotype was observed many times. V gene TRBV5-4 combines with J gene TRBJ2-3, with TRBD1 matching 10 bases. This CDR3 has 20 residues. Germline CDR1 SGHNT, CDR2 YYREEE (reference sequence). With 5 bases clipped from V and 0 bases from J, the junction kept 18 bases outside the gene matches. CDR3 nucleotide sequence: TGTGCCAGCAGGCCGCCGGGACAGGGGCCGATCCTGGCTAGCACAGATACGCAGTATTTT. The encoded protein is CASRPPGQGPILASTDTQYF.

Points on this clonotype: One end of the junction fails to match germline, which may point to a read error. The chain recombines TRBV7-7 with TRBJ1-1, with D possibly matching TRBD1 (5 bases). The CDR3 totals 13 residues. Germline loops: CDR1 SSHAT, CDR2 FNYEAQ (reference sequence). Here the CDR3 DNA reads TGTGCTAGCAGCTTCGGTTGGGGGACTGAAGCTTTCTTT. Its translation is CASSFGWGTEAFF.

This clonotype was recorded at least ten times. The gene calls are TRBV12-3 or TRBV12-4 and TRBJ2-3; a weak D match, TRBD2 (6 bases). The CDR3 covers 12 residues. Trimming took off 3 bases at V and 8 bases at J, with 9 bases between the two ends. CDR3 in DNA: TGTGCCAGCAGTTTTTCCGGGGGTACGCAGTATTTT. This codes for CASSFSGGTQYF.

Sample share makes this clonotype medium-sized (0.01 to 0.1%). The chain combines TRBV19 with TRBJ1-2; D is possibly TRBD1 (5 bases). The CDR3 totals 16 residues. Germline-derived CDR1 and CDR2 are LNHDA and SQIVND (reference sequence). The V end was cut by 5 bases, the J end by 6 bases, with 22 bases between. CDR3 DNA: TGTGCCAGTAGTCGGGGTAATCCAGGGAGGGTGCATGGCTACACCTTC. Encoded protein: CASSRGNPGRVHGYTF.